This TCR beta chain was captured by sequencing in a study of persistence of HIV-infected CD4 T cells (dated by TCRdb to the early 2020s). Context from the whole study: The study isolated CMV- and HIV-1 Gag-responding CD4+ T cells from ART-treated individuals to examine antigen-driven clonal expansion of HIV-1-infected cells. The median time the participants had spent on suppressive ART was over 7 years. Peripheral blood samples of up to about 180 mL were taken at multiple time points, with the exception of two participants who underwent leukapheresis at a single time point. The clonality of all cells in each sorted population was measured by TCRbeta sequencing, and the clonality of infected cells was measured by proviral sequencing. For the TCR cluster analysis across participants, about 8 participants were included for CMV and six or seven participants for Gag.

The full study reports these points: TCR oligoclonality correlated with proviral oligoclonality within the same sorted populations. TCRbeta richness in CMV- and Gag-responding cells was significantly lower than in anti-CD3/anti-CD28-responding cells; CMV-responding cells had higher oligoclonality than CD3/CD28-stimulated and Gag-responding cells. The study involved few individuals and tested only a limited range of antigens. Restriction of bulk TCR analyses to the rare CMV-responding cells that actually carried HIV-1 proviruses was not possible. Enrichment of degenerate expanded CDR3beta sequences was found in antigen-responding cells, suggesting convergent selection of CD4+ responses to CMV and Gag.

The immunoSEQ hsTCRB assay version 4 in survey mode was used to sequence TCRbeta repertoires from genomic DNA. For TCRbeta sequencing, genomic DNA was diluted to 10 ng/uL, and up to roughly 1 ug was used per sample. Per the original workflow: Analysis of the TCRbeta data was done in ImmunoSeq Analyzer 3.0, and diversity was computed on productive nucleotide rearrangements. Using the Immunarch R package, the improved Chao index served to estimate lower-bound TCR diversity and the Gini coefficient served to estimate clonality. When different nucleotide rearrangements encoded the same CDR3beta amino acid sequence, each rearrangement was treated as a distinct clonotype. Differential abundance analysis identified TCRbeta sequences significantly enriched in antigen-responding cells relative to anti-CD3/anti-CD28-activated cells. TCRs were clustered by predicted peptide-MHC specificity with GLIPH2, both within individual participants and across merged participant data sets. The clones in this table, taken by TCRdb from immuneACCESS, are in-frame only. Not every clone is retained; where verified, under half of the shortfall comes from an unresolved V gene, and the cause of the rest is unknown. From that table come the V and J calls and clone size; the DNA was used to work out D and trimming. The sample has more than 35,000 clones on record, around 80% of them singletons. Roughly 1.5% of the sample lies in the top ten.

Points on this clone: The target of this receptor is not known. No much larger clone exists at a distance of one base, and base qualities are not known.

The treatment or condition label corresponds to: suppressive antiretroviral therapy. Lysates of CMV-infected fibroblasts at about 9.3 ug/mL were used to stimulate the cells. Memory populations depleted of antigen-responding cells were obtained by sorting nonresponding CD40L-negative CD69-negative CD45RO-high memory CD4+ T cells. HIV-1-infected adults in whom suppressive ART had been started during chronic infection were enrolled as participants. For at least 4 years, participants had undetectable plasma HIV-1 RNA, below 50 copies/mL. To be included, participants needed a CD4+ T cell count above 400 cells/uL and a positive CMV serology. Before stimulation, PBMCs were isolated using density centrifugation and depleted of CD8+ T cells. Stimulation of CD8-depleted PBMCs was carried out for approximately 17 hours with anti-CD28/CD49d costimulation, CD40-blocking antibody and enfuvirtide, to prevent new infections. Cells were sorted on a Beckman Coulter MoFlo Legacy or XDP sorter, with propidium iodide excluding dead cells. Genomic DNA was extracted using the QIAamp DNA Mini Kit for samples with more than one million cells and using the Quick-DNA Microprep Kit for all other samples.

From the cysteine through the phenylalanine, the CDR3 covers 14 amino acids. The kept DNA is CDR3 alone, 42 bases in frame from the first base. Ends trimmed: V by 4 bases, J by 7 bases; bases unmatched to a gene: 7. CDR1 and CDR2, looked up from the germline V gene (reference sequence), are LNHDA and SQIVND. This specimen consisted of CD4+ T cells sorted from PBMCs after roughly 20-hour stimulation, obtained from a patient who received antiretroviral therapy. In the paper's terms, the cell subset or site label means: CD40L-CD69- CD45RO-high memory CD4 T cells not responding to CMV lysate. The rearrangement combines TRBV19 with TRBJ1-5; the central 7 bases match TRBD1. The sequence was collected from an adult man with HIV who was CMV-seropositive. CDR3 region: CASSTQGGYQPQHF. The DNA reads as follows: TGTGCCAGTAGTACCCAGGGGGGATACCAGCCCCAGCATTTT.